This entry lists 25 T cell receptor beta chains sequenced from one sample in a study of cytomegalovirus exposure and HLA in healthy donors. A multiplex PCR was run with 60 Vbeta primers and 13 Jbeta primers. Only in-frame clones appear in the TCRdb table, and some are missing; sequencing was by immunoSEQ multiplex PCR. The sample lists some 150,000 clones, approximately 76% seen once, with approximately 1.4% in the top ten. Sample: PBMCs. The receptors shown here come from a man in his sixties in good health and CMV-seronegative.

This clone showed up just a few times. The chain's CDR3 is CASSLEGGGGNEQFF. Written as DNA, the CDR3 is TGTGCCAGCAGTCTAGAAGGCGGGGGCGGAAATGAGCAGTTCTTC. The chain employs TRBV2 and TRBJ2-1, with D perhaps matching TRBD2 (7 bases). V was pared by 5 bases and J by 7 bases, with 18 bases between. The CDR3 is 15 residues long. The germline CDR1 and CDR2 sequences are SNHLY and FYNNEI.

The chain joins TRBV7-6 to TRBJ2-5; 8 bases line up with TRBD2. The CDR3 length is 15 residues. V was pared by 2 bases and J by 11 bases, with 13 bases of the junction left unmatched. Per the germline V gene, CDR1 is SGHVS and CDR2 is FNYEAQ. CDR3 DNA sequence: TGTGCCAGCAGCTTATCGTTGACAGCCGGGGGGGAGCAGTACTTC. It translates to CASSLSLTAGGEQYF.

V is TRBV28 and J is TRBJ1-5, with unresolved D. The germline V gene encodes CDR1 MDHEN and CDR2 SYDVKM. V lost 7 bases to trimming and J lost 3 bases, with 16 bases between them. The CDR3 length is 15 residues. The CDR3 DNA follows: TGTGCCAGCACCCCCCGGTCGGGTTACAATCAGCCCCAGCATTTT. Amino acid sequence: CASTPRSGYNQPQHF.

This chain uses TRBV7-2 with TRBJ2-3; tentative D call: TRBD2 (7 bases). CDR1 is SGHTA, CDR2 FQGNSA, per germline. This CDR3 has 11 amino acids. V lost 8 bases and J lost 11, with 14 bases in between. This chain's CDR3 is CASWGGPEQYF. CDR3 in DNA: TGTGCCAGCTGGGGGGGGCCCGAGCAGTATTTT. The entire variable domain, with the rest obtained from reference TRBV7-2 and TRBJ2-3, is as follows: GAGVSQSPSNKVTEKGKDVELRCDPISGHTALYWYRQSLGQGLEFLIYFQGNSAPDKSGLPSDRFSAERTGGSVSTLTIQRTQQEDSAVYLCASWGGPEQYFGPGTRLTVL.

As concerns this clone: One junction end does not reproduce the germline sequence, and a read error may be involved. V gene TRBV19 combines with J gene TRBJ2-2; TRBD2 matches 8 bases. Per the germline V gene, CDR1 is LNHDA and CDR2 is SQIVND (reference sequence). The CDR3 runs to 14 residues. CDR3 sequence reads: CASIIREGAGELFF. The DNA of the CDR3 is TGTGCCAGTATTATACGGGAGGGAGCCGGGGAGCTGTTTTTT. Full variable domain (outside the CDR3, taken from reference TRBV19 and TRBJ2-2): DGGITQSPKYLFRKEGQNVTLSCEQNLNHDAMYWYRQDPGQGLRLIYYSQIVNDFQKGDIAEGYSVSREKKESFPLTVTSAQKNPTAFYLCASIIREGAGELFFGEGSRLTVL.

The chain joins TRBV25-1 to TRBJ2-2; D might be TRBD1 (6 bases). The CDR3 has 15 amino acids. Looked up from germline, CDR1 is MGHDK and CDR2 is SYGVNS. Between the trimmed V and J ends, which lost 1 base and 6 bases, there was a span of 12 bases. The CDR3 DNA follows: TGTGCCAGCAGTGAATGGGAAGAGGGGGCCGGGGAGCTGTTTTTT. This encodes CASSEWEEGAGELFF.

The gene calls are TRBV4-2 and TRBJ2-6; D call uncertain. The germline V gene encodes CDR1 LGHNA and CDR2 YNFKEQ. This CDR3 comprises 18 residues. V was clipped by 0 bases and J by 0 bases, with 12 bases between them. The DNA of the CDR3 is TGTGCCAGCAGCCAAGATCCCCTATTCAACTCTGGGGCCAACGTCCTGACTTTC. Protein product: CASSQDPLFNSGANVLTF.

The genes are TRBV5-4 and TRBJ2-3; possibly TRBD2 for D (6 bases). There are 17 residues in the CDR3. Looked up from germline, CDR1 is SGHNT and CDR2 is YYREEE (reference sequence). V lost 4 bases and J 1 base, leaving 19 bases between the germline ends. The CDR3, as DNA: TGTGCCAGCAGCGCGAGAGCAGGGTGGGGGGGCACAGATACGCAGTATTTT. Translation: CASSARAGWGGTDTQYF.

V usage is TRBV5-8 and J usage is TRBJ1-4, with no clear D. CDR1 is SGHTS, CDR2 YDEGEE, per germline. The CDR3 is 12 amino acids. V was clipped by 2 bases and J by 11 bases, with 10 bases between them. The CDR3 here is CASSFEAHKLFF. The DNA of the CDR3 is TGTGCCAGCAGCTTTGAGGCGCATAAACTGTTTTTT.

This rearrangement joins TRBV7-2 to TRBJ2-7, with TRBD2 matching over 8 bases. Germline loops: CDR1 SGHTA, CDR2 FQGNSA. Trimming cost V 0 bases and J 4 bases; bases outside gene matches: 5. CDR3 length: 15 residues. The CDR3 bases are TGTGCCAGCAGCTTAGCGGGACTAGTAAGGTACGAGCAGTACTTC. This encodes CASSLAGLVRYEQYF.

The V and J genes are TRBV7-9 and TRBJ2-3; TRBD1 might be the D (5 bases). The germline V gene encodes CDR1 SEHNR and CDR2 FQNEAQ (reference sequence). V shed 3 bases and J shed 4 bases, with 11 bases lying between them. The CDR3 is 14 amino acids. The CDR3 loop reads CASSLGLGADTQYF. The CDR3 coding sequence is TGTGCCAGCAGCTTGGGGTTAGGGGCAGATACGCAGTATTTT.

This sequence joins TRBV28 and TRBJ1-2, with D possibly matching TRBD1 (5 bases). Trimming stripped 5 bases from V and 4 bases from J, with 14 bases between. From germline, CDR1 is MDHEN and CDR2 SYDVKM. This CDR3 is built from 14 residues. This chain's CDR3 is CASSQGRGTYGYTF. The DNA for the CDR3 is TGTGCCAGCAGTCAAGGACGGGGGACCTATGGCTACACCTTC.

This clone was counted only a few times. The rearrangement joins TRBV7-8 to TRBJ2-3; 12 nucleotides align to TRBD2. The V segment lost 0 bases and the J segment 6 bases; nucleotides outside the gene matches: 1. The CDR3 length is 15 residues. CDR1 and CDR2 (germline): SGHVS, FQNEAQ. CDR3 in amino acids: CASSLAGTSGDTQYF. CDR3 coding DNA: TGTGCCAGCAGCTTAGCCGGGACTAGCGGGGATACGCAGTATTTT.

The V and J genes are TRBV10-1 and TRBJ2-3; D is possibly TRBD2 (6 bases). The CDR3 is made up of 15 amino acids. With 11 bases removed from V and 0 bases from J, the gap between germline ends came to 18 bases. Germline V gives CDR1 WNHNN, CDR2 SYGVQD (reference sequence). The CDR3 reads CAGRAGHSSTDTQYF. The CDR3 bases are TGCGCCGGGCGTGCGGGGCATTCTAGCACAGATACGCAGTATTTT.

V usage is TRBV11-2 and J usage is TRBJ1-4, with 8 nucleotides matching TRBD1. The germline V gene has CDR1 SGHAT and CDR2 FQNNGV. The CDR3 has 14 residues. The V and J ends lost 5 bases and 7 bases, in that order; junction bases with no gene match: 6. The CDR3 nucleotides read TGTGCCAGCAGCCAGGCAGGGGGCACTGAAAAACTGTTTTTT. Residues: CASSQAGGTEKLFF.

Sample share makes this clone medium-sized (0.01 to 0.1%). This chain connects TRBV5-4 to TRBJ1-5; 8 bases align to TRBD1. The CDR3 sequence is 15 residues long. CDR1 is SGHNT and CDR2 is YYREEE in the germline V gene (reference sequence). After removal of 5 bases from V and 2 bases from J, the junction contained 6 bases not matched to a gene. This chain's CDR3 is CASSPGTGGNQPQHF. The DNA for the CDR3 is TGTGCCAGCAGTCCCGGGACAGGTGGCAATCAGCCCCAGCATTTT.

The chain carries TRBV5-6 and TRBJ1-3, with 10 bases fitting TRBD1. Trimming at V came to 3 bases and at J to 0 bases, leaving 9 bases not matched to a gene. The CDR3 is made up of 18 amino acids. The germline CDR1 and CDR2 sequences are SGHDT and YYEEEE. As DNA, the CDR3 is TGTGCCAGCAGCTCGGGACAGGGGAGTGTATACTCTGGAAACACCATATATTTT. Translating it yields CASSSGQGSVYSGNTIYF.

This sequence joins TRBV2 and TRBJ2-7; TRBD2 matches at 7 bases. The length of the CDR3 is 13 residues. Germline CDR1 SNHLY, CDR2 FYNNEI. V shed 8 bases, J shed 0 bases, and the junction held 4 bases outside the gene matches. The CDR3 coding sequence is TGTGCCAGCTCGCGGGGGAGCTCCTACGAGCAGTACTTC. Translated: CASSRGSSYEQYF.

The chain has TRBV19 and TRBJ1-4; 8 bases align to TRBD1. V lost 7 bases to trimming and J lost 5 bases; unmatched junction nucleotides: 9. Germline CDR1 is LNHDA and CDR2 is SQIVND (reference sequence). This CDR3 region has 15 residues. This CDR3 is CASNRGQGQNEKLFF. CDR3 DNA: TGTGCCAGTAACCGAGGACAGGGTCAAAATGAAAAACTGTTTTTT.

The gene calls are TRBV5-6 and TRBJ1-1, with TRBD1 matching over 8 bases. The CDR3 covers 15 residues. With 4 bases clipped from V and 4 bases from J, the junction kept 9 bases outside the gene matches. Germline CDR1 is SGHDT and CDR2 is YYEEEE. The CDR3 nucleotides read TGTGCCAGCAGCGTAGGACAGGGATCGAGCACTGAAGCTTTCTTT. Translated, it gives CASSVGQGSSTEAFF.

The rearrangement joins TRBV5-1 to TRBJ2-7; 11 bases are shared with TRBD2. Germline CDR1 is SGHRS and CDR2 is YFSETQ. The V and J ends lost 2 bases and 2 bases, in that order; junction bases with no gene match: 12. The CDR3 extends over 18 amino acids. This CDR3 reads CASSFQTGLAGWPYEQYF. The CDR3 bases are TGCGCCAGCAGCTTCCAGACCGGACTAGCGGGTTGGCCCTACGAGCAGTACTTC.

V is TRBV4-1 and J is TRBJ2-1; tentatively, D is TRBD2 (6 bases). The V gene lost 1 base and the J gene lost 9 bases, with 10 bases spanning the gap. Germline V lookup: CDR1 MGHRA, CDR2 YSYEKL. The CDR3 sequence is 13 residues long. The CDR3 DNA is TGCGCCAGCAGCCAAGCTCCAGCGGGTGAGCAGTTCTTC. Translating gives CASSQAPAGEQFF.

CDR3 sequence (DNA): TGTGCCTGGAGTGTAAGCGGGGGTCCGTACTACGAGCAGTACTTC. It specifies CAWSVSGGPYYEQYF. This rearrangement joins TRBV30 to TRBJ2-7, with 8 bases fitting TRBD2. This CDR3 region has 15 residues. Germline V gene data show CDR1 as GTSNPN and CDR2 as SVGIG (reference sequence). Trimming at V came to 0 bases and at J to 3 bases, leaving 7 bases not matched to a gene.

The V and J genes are TRBV6-5 and TRBJ2-7; 12 positions match TRBD2. There are 15 residues in the CDR3. V lost 6 bases, J lost 4 bases, and 7 bases stayed unmatched. Germline values: CDR1 MNHEY, CDR2 SVGAGI. The CDR3 DNA sequence: TGTGCCAGCAGCCCGACTAGCGGGAGCGGGTACGAGCAGTACTTC. It encodes CASSPTSGSGYEQYF.

V usage is TRBV11-1 and J usage is TRBJ1-2, with a possible D match to TRBD1 (5 bases). Germline CDR1 is SGHAT and CDR2 is FQDESV (reference sequence). The V end was cut by 1 base, the J end by 6 bases, with 12 bases between. This CDR3 has 14 amino acids. The CDR3 is CASSLDTGVDGYTF. For the CDR3, the DNA is TGTGCCAGCAGCTTAGACACAGGCGTCGATGGCTACACCTTC.